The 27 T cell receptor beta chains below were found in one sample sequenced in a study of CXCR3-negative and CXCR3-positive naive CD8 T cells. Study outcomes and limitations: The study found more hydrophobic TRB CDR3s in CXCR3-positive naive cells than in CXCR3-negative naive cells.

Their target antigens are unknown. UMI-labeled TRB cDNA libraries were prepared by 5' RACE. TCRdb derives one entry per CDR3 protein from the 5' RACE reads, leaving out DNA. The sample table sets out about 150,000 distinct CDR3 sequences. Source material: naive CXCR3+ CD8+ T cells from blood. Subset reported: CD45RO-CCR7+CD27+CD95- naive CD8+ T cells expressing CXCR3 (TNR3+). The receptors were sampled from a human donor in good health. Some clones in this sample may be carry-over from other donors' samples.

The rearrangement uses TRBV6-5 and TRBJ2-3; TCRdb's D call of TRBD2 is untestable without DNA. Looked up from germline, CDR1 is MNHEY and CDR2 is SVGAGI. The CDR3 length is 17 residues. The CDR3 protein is CASSYLAAGGPVDTQYF.

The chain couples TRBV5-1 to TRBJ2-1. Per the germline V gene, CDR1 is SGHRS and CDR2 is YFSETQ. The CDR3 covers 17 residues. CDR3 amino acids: CASSFSHQRYSYNEQFF. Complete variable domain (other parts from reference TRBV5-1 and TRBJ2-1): KAGVTQTPRYLIKTRGQQVTLSCSPISGHRSVSWYQQTPGQGLQFLFEYFSETQRNKGNFPGRFSGRQFSNSRSEMNVSTLELGDSALYLCASSFSHQRYSYNEQFFGPGTRLTVL.

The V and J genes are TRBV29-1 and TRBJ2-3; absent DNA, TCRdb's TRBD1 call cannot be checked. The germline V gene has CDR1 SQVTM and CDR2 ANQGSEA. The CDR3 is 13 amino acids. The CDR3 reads CSVDGQRTDTQYF.

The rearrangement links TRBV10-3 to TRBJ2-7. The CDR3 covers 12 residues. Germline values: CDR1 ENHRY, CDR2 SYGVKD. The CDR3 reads CAISETRSEQYF.

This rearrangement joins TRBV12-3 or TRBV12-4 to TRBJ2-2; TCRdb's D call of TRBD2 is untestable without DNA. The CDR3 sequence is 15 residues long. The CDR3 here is CASSLSSERTGELFF.

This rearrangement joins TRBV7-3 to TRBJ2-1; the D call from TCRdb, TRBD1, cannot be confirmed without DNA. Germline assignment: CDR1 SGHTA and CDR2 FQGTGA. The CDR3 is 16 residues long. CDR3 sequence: CASSLNPAGRGSEQFF. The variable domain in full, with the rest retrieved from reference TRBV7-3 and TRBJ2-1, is GAGVSQTPSNKVTEKGKYVELRCDPISGHTALYWYRQSLGQGPEFLIYFQGTGAADDSGLPNDRFFAVRPEGSVSTLKIQRTERGDSAVYLCASSLNPAGRGSEQFFGPGTRLTVL.

CDR3 sequence: CAINSAENSYEQYF. This sequence joins TRBV10-3 and TRBJ2-7. From germline, CDR1 is ENHRY and CDR2 SYGVKD. CDR3 size: 14 residues.

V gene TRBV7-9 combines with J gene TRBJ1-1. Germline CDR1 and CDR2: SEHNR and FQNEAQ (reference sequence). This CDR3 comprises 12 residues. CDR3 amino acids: CASSLAVTEAFF.

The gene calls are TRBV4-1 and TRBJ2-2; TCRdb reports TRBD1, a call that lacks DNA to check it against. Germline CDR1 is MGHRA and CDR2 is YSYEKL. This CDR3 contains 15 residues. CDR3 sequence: CASSQEGQGTGELFF.

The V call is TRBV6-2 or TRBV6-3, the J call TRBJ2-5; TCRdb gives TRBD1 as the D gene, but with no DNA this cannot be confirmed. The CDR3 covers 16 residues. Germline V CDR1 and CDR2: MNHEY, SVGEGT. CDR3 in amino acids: CASSYLAGVEEETQYF.

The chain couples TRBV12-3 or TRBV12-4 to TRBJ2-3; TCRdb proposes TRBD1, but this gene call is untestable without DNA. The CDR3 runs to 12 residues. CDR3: CASSLGRDRQYF.

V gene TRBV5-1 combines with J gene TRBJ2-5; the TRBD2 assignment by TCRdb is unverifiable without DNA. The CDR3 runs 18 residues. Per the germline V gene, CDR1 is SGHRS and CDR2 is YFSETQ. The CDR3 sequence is CASSFARLAGPQEETQYF.

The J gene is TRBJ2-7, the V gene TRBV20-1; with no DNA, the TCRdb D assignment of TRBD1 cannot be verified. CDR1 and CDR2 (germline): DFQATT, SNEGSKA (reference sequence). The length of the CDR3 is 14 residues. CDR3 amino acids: CSARGSGAIPEQYF.

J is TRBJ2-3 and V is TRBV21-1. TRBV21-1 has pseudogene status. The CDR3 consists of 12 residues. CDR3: CASSNESGSQYF.

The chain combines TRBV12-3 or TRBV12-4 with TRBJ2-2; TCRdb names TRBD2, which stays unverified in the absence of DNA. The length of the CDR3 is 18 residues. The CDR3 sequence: CASSLAPGRPSNTGELFF.

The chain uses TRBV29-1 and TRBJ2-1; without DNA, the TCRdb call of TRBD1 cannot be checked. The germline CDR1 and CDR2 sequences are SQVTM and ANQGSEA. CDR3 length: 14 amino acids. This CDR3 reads CSVTGTGGRNEQFF.

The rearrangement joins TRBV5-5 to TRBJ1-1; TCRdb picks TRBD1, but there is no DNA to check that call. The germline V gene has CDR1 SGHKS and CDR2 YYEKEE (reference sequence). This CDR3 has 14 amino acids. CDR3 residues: CASSEDRVYTEAFF. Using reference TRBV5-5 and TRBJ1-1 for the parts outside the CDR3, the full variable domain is DAGVTQSPTHLIKTRGQQVTLRCSPISGHKSVSWYQQVLGQGPQFIFQYYEKEERGRGNFPDRFSARQFPNYSSELNVNALLLGDSALYLCASSEDRVYTEAFFGQGTRLTVV.

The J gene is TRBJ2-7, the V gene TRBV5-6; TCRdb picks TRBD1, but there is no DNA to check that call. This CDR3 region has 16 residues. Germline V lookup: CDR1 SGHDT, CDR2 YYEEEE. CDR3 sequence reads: CASSLGGAEYVHEQYF.

The CDR3 loop reads CASSPFGANTEAFF. The rearrangement uses TRBV11-1 and TRBJ1-1; checking the TCRdb D call of TRBD1 is not possible without DNA. The germline gives CDR1 SGHAT, CDR2 FQDESV (reference sequence). This CDR3 is built from 14 residues. Full variable domain (outside the CDR3, taken from reference TRBV11-1 and TRBJ1-1): EAEVAQSPRYKITEKSQAVAFWCDPISGHATLYWYRQILGQGPELLVQFQDESVVDDSQLPKDRFSAERLKGVDSTLKIQPAELGDSAMYLCASSPFGANTEAFFGQGTRLTVV.

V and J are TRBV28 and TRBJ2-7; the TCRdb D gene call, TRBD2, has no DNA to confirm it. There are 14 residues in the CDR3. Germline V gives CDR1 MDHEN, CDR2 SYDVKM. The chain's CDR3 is CASSPAGNSYEQYF.

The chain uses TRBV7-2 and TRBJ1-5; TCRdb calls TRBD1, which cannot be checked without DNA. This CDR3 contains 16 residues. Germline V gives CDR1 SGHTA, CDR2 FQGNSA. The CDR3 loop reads CASSLYYRVSNQPQHF.

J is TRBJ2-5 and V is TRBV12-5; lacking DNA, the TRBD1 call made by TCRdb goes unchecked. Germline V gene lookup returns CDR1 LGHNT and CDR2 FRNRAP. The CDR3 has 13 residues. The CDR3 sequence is CASARTEQETQYF.

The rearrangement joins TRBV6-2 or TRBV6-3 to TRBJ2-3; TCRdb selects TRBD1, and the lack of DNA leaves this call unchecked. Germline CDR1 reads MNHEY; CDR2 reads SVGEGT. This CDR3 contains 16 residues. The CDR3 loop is CASSNPLGGRTDTQYF.

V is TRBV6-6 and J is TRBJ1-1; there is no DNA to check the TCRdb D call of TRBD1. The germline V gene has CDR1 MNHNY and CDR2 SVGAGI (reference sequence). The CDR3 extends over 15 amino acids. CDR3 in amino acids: CASSWTGFPPTEAFF.

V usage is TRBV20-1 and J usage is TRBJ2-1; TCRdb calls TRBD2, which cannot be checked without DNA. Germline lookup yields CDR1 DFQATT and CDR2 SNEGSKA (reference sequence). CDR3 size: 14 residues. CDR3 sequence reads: CSASTSGRDNEQFF.

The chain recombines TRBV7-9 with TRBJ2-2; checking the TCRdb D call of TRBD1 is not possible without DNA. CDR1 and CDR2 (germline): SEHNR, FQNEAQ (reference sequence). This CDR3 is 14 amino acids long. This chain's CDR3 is CASPPRQGTGELFF. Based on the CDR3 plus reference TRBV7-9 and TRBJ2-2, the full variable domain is DTGVSQNPRHKITKRGQNVTFRCDPISEHNRLYWYRQTLGQGPEFLTYFQNEAQLEKSRLLSDRFSAERPKGSFSTLEIQRTEQGDSAMYLCASPPRQGTGELFFGEGSRLTVL.

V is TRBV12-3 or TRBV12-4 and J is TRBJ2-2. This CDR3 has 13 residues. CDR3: CASSLLITGELFF.